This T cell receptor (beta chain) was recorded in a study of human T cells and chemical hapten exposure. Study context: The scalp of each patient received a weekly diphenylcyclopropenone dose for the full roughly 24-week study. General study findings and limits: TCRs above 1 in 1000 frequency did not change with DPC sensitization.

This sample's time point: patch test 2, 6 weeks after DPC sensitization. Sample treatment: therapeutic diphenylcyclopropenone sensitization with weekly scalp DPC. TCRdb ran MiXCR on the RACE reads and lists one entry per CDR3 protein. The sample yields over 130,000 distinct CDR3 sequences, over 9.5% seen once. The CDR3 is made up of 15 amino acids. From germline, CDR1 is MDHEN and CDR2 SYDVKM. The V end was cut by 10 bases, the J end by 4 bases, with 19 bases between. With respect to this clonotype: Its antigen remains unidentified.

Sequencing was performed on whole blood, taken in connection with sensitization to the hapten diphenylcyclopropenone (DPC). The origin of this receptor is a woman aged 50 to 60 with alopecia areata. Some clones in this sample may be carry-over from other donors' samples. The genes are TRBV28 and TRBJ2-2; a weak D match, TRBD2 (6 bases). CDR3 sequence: CATWGVPKSTGELFF. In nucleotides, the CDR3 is TGTGCCACCTGGGGGGTTCCGAAGAGCACCGGGGAGCTGTTTTTT.